A selection of T cell receptor beta chains follows, all from one sample in a study of response to subunit inactivated influenza vaccine. TCRdb reprocessed the RT-PCR reads via MiXCR and lists one record per CDR3 protein. The sample yields 450,000 to 600,000 distinct CDR3 sequences, 6% to 9% seen once. This specimen consisted of PBMCs from blood, obtained around 2 years after vaccination. These receptors were obtained from a man between 50 and 69 years old who received an inactivated influenza vaccine. Both conserved end residues are part of each CDR3. The order of the fields is V gene, J gene, CDR3 protein.

>TRBV28|TRBJ1-2
CASSKRDRESYGYTF
>TRBV29-1|TRBJ2-3
CSVGRLSTDTQYF
>TRBV6-5|TRBJ2-1
CASRRGNEQFF
>TRBV29-1|TRBJ1-1
CSVNRQENTEAFF
>TRBV7-7|TRBJ2-1
CASSELGGSYNEQFF
>TRBV4-2|TRBJ2-5
CASSQVGGETQYF
>TRBV7-9|TRBJ2-5
CASSLTYRGQETQYF
>TRBV7-2|TRBJ2-1
CASSLGGRYLDEQFF
>TRBV7-2|TRBJ2-1
CASSKVPTDYNEQFF
>TRBV15|TRBJ2-7
CATSSGLAGWDEQYF
>TRBV29-1|TRBJ2-3
CSVESTDTQYF
>TRBV29-1|TRBJ1-5
CSGTTGTGYQPQHF
>TRBV10-3|TRBJ2-7
CAITETVIGFRTGNEQYF
>TRBV10-3|TRBJ1-3
CAISELSGTSGPGNTIYF
>TRBV7-9|TRBJ2-5
CASSNPQGTGRETQYF
>TRBV20-1|TRBJ2-3
CSARDWLASSTDTQYF